The rows below give T cell receptor beta chains drawn from one sample of a study of response to subunit inactivated influenza vaccine. TCRdb processed the RT-PCR reads anew with MiXCR; each CDR3 protein has one entry. The profile shows under 950,000 distinct CDR3 sequences, 21% of them singletons. Sequences were derived from PBMCs from blood, sampled 5 to 6 days after vaccination. These receptor sequences come from a man aged 50 or older who received an inactivated influenza vaccine. Each CDR3 is given with its conserved first and last residue. D genes are given only for firm matches. Some rows have no size entry. The others give once, few or many, or a class for an expanded clone.

cdr3_aa | cdr3_nt | d_call | j_call | clone_size | v_call
CSVRGTVTDTQYF | TGCAGCGTTCGCGGGACAGTCACAGATACGCAGTATTTT | - | TRBJ2-3 | few | TRBV29-1
CASSSSLAGRREDTQYF | TGTGCCAGCAGTTCCTCGTTAGCGGGACGGCGGGAAGATACGCAGTATTTT | TRBD2 | TRBJ2-3 | once | TRBV28
CATSSGILRDPGNDGYTF | TGTGCCACCAGCAGCGGAATCCTACGGGACCCCGGTAACGATGGCTACACCTTC | - | TRBJ1-2 | few | TRBV15
CASSQGGANYGYTF | TGCGCCAGCAGCCAAGGAGGCGCTAACTATGGCTACACCTTC | - | TRBJ1-2 | few | TRBV4-1
CSASVTSGWTDTQYF | TGCAGTGCTAGCGTCACCTCCGGTTGGACAGATACGCAGTATTTT | - | TRBJ2-3 | few | TRBV20-1
CASSPGHNQPQHF | TGTGCCAGCAGCCCGGGACACAACCAGCCCCAGCATTTT | - | TRBJ1-5 | - | TRBV7-9
CASSHHSGRNTGELFF | TGTGCCAGCAGCCATCATAGCGGGCGAAACACCGGGGAGCTGTTTTTT | TRBD2 | TRBJ2-2 | few | TRBV7-8
CATLPAGGPYNEQFF | TGTGCCACCCTCCCAGCGGGAGGGCCATACAATGAGCAGTTCTTC | TRBD2 | TRBJ2-1 | - | TRBV6-2/TRBV6-3
CATSRKQGALNTGELFF | TGTGCCACCAGCAGAAAACAGGGGGCTCTGAACACCGGGGAGCTGTTTTTT | TRBD1 | TRBJ2-2 | - | TRBV15
CASSQGVEGARETQYF | TGCGCCAGCAGCCAAGGTGTGGAAGGGGCGCGAGAGACCCAGTACTTC | - | TRBJ2-5 | few | TRBV4-3
CASSSWLAGSTGELFF | TGTGCCAGCAGTTCTTGGTTAGCGGGATCCACCGGGGAGCTGTTTTTT | TRBD2 | TRBJ2-2 | - | TRBV12-3/TRBV12-4
CASSIGPGNYGYTF | TGTGCCAGTAGTATCGGCCCGGGGAACTATGGCTACACCTTC | - | TRBJ1-2 | few | TRBV19
CATSNSRASYNEQFF | TGTGCCACCAGCAATAGTAGAGCGTCCTACAATGAGCAGTTCTTC | - | TRBJ2-1 | - | TRBV15
CASSQDFVGIRTGELFF | TGCGCCAGCAGCCAAGATTTCGTGGGAATTCGGACCGGGGAGCTGTTTTTT | - | TRBJ2-2 | - | TRBV4-3
CASSLDVTSGRSAQYF | TGTGCCAGCAGCTTAGATGTGACTAGCGGGCGGTCCGCCCAGTACTTC | TRBD2 | TRBJ2-5 | few | TRBV11-2
CASSQQHQETQYF | TGTGCCAGCTCGCAACAGCACCAAGAGACCCAGTACTTC | - | TRBJ2-5 | - | TRBV18
CASSQVPGLANEQYF | TGCGCCAGCAGCCAAGTACCGGGACTAGCTAACGAGCAGTACTTC | TRBD2 | TRBJ2-7 | many | TRBV4-3
CASSLTSGLQYNEQFF | TGTGCCAGCAGCTTAACGTCGGGACTACAATACAATGAGCAGTTCTTC | TRBD2 | TRBJ2-1 | few | TRBV7-3
CASSEKAVWIWETQYF | TGTGCCAGCAGCGAAAAGGCCGTTTGGATCTGGGAGACCCAGTACTTC | - | TRBJ2-5 | few | TRBV6-1
CASWDRGLNQPQHF | TGTGCCAGCTGGGACAGGGGGTTAAATCAGCCCCAGCATTTT | TRBD1 | TRBJ1-5 | few | TRBV6-2/TRBV6-3
CASSQGRNYEQYF | TGCGCCAGCAGCCAAGGGCGGAACTACGAGCAGTACTTC | - | TRBJ2-7 | few | TRBV4-3
CAIRTSSLAGGPSNEQFF | TGTGCCATCAGGACATCCTCACTAGCGGGGGGGCCGTCGAATGAGCAGTTCTTC | TRBD2 | TRBJ2-1 | few | TRBV10-3
CASSSMTGGFYEQYF | TGTGCCAGCAGCTCTATGACAGGGGGATTCTACGAGCAGTACTTC | TRBD1 | TRBJ2-7 | few | TRBV11-2
CASSQDSWDSKTGELFF | TGCGCCAGCAGCCAAGATTCATGGGACTCCAAGACCGGGGAGCTGTTTTTT | - | TRBJ2-2 | once | TRBV4-3